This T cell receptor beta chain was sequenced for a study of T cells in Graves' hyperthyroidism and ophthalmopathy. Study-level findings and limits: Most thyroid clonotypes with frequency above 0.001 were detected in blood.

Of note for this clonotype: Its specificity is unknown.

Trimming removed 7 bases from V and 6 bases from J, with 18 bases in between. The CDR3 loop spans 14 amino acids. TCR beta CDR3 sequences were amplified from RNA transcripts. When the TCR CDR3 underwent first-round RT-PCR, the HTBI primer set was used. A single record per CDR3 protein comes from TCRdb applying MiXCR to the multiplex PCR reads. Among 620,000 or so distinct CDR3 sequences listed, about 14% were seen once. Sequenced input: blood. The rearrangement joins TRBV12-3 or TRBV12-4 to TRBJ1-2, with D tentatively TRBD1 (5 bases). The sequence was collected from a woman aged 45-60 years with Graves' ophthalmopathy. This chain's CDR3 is CASTPGAVWDGYTF. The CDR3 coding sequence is TGTGCCAGCACCCCCGGGGCTGTCTGGGATGGCTACACCTTC.